The rows below give T cell receptor beta chains drawn from one sample of a study of cytomegalovirus exposure and HLA in healthy donors. Measured with immunoSEQ multiplex PCR; TCRdb has only the in-frame clones, and not every one. Here the sample spans 150,000 or so clones, approximately 84% being singletons. The material sequenced was PBMCs. Receptors were obtained from a man aged 50 or older in good health and CMV-seropositive. The CDR3 runs from the conserved cysteine through the conserved F or W.

v_gene | CDR3aa
TRBV27 | CASSTSRTRYTIYF
TRBV2 | CASSEGRSRVQPQHF
TRBV6-1 | CASSEAGTARPQHF
TRBV5-1 | CASSLVRLVRGNEQFF
TRBV30 | CAWSENYLAKNIQYF
TRBV7-8 | CASSDTGGSYNEQFF
TRBV5-1 | CASSPLMSTDTQYF
TRBV18 | CASSPGGMNQPQHF
TRBV2 | CASSSRLGAGELFF
TRBV2 | CASRGGKAGSSYEQYF
TRBV7-9 | CASSLGAGTGEHEQYF
TRBV5-1 | CASSLAGQNTEAFF
TRBV7-3 | CASSQDRRYNEQFF
TRBV27 | CASSSQGQETQYF
TRBV19 | CASSIGAWETQYF
TRBV7-2 | CASSLPPGGGYTF
TRBV6-5 | CASSPGGITNTQYF
TRBV29-1 | CSVGQGLDYGYTF
TRBV6-1 | CASRQGQNTEAFF
TRBV27 | CASSLGGLSGYTF
TRBV7-2 | CASSPTSGRANEQFF
TRBV6-5 | CASSWDNSNQPQHF
TRBV5-6 | CASRPGQGADGYTF
TRBV9 | CASSVGVTSNQPQHF
TRBV6-4 | CASTEAYGQYF
TRBV30 | CAWSPRGQEIYGYTF
TRBV7-9 | CASTKAGLRDAAEAFF
TRBV19 | CASEDRGRTGELFF
TRBV7-3 | CASSLSSLSYNEQFF
TRBV18 | CASSPELAGVVSSYNEQFF
TRBV6-5 | CASYWAPHGYTF
TRBV5-1 | CASSPDGAAYNEQFF
TRBV5-5 | CASSLPLTYYYEQYF
TRBV19 | CASSRGTGGYKDTEAFF
TRBV5-1 | CASSLWGPTGADTQYF
TRBV6-6 | CASSYSFSRDYNEQFF
TRBV9 | CASSVGGGSNYEQYF
TRBV10-3 | CAISDPRGLTEAFF
TRBV6-5 | CASRTAGTYSYEQYF
TRBV29-1 | CSVEDSGGLETQYF
TRBV7-2 | CASSSASGIYNEQFF
TRBV10-1 | CASSENPGQGYDEQYF
TRBV7-3 | CASSLTLHGEANTGELFF
TRBV18 | CASSPLLPGHNTGELFF
TRBV20-1 | CSAPQGYGYTF
TRBV5-8 | CASSFFQGTYGYTF
TRBV27 | CASSSYRVREQYF